This T cell receptor (beta chain) was found in a study of T cells in Graves' hyperthyroidism and ophthalmopathy. Points from the study as a whole: Blood shared most expanded thyroid clonotypes above 0.001. Ophthalmopathy was model-predicted a median approximately 6.4 months pre-onset.

The V end lost 4 bases, the J end lost 0 bases, and 13 bases lay between the germline ends. Germline CDR1 and CDR2: SQVTM and ANQGSEA. CDR3 length equals 15 residues. 10 ml fresh peripheral blood yielded the PBMCs. TCR beta CDR3 sequences were amplified from RNA transcripts. Researchers ran a first-round RT-PCR on the TCR CDR3 using the HTBI primer set. TCRdb redid the calling of the multiplex PCR reads with MiXCR, one entry per CDR3 protein. The table records 250,000 to 350,000 distinct CDR3 sequences, approximately 15% of them present only once. About this clonotype itself: Its antigen is not known.

What was sequenced was blood. The chain couples TRBV29-1 to TRBJ1-5; D possibly corresponds to TRBD1 (6 bases). This receptor was taken from a man aged 30 to 45 with Graves' hyperthyroidism. The CDR3 reads CSVATKGGSNQPQHF. The CDR3 bases are TGCAGCGTTGCAACCAAGGGGGGTAGCAATCAGCCCCAGCATTTT.